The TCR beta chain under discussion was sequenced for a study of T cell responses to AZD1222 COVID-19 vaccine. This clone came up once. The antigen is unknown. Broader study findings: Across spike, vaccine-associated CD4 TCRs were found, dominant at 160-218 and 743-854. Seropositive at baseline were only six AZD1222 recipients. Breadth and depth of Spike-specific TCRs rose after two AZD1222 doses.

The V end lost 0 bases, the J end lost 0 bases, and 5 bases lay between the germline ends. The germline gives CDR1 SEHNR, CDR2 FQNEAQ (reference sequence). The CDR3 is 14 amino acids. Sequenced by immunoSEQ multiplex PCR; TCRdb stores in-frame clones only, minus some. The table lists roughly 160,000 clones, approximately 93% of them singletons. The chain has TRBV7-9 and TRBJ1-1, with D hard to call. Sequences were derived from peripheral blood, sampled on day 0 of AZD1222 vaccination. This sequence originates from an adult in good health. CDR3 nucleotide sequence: TGTGCCAGCAGCTTAGCTGGGATGAACACTGAAGCTTTCTTT. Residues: CASSLAGMNTEAFF.